This TCR beta chain was identified during a study of T-cell reconstitution after alpha-beta-depleted transplantation in children. Whole-study results and caveats: T cells produced anew were the main source of T-cell counts and diversity one year after transplant.

Unique molecular identifiers were incorporated into the prepared TCRbeta library. TCRdb re-called the PCR reads through MiXCR, storing one row per CDR3 protein. The top ten hold approximately 9.6% of the sample, which has some 300,000 distinct CDR3 sequences, about 7.3% seen once. Ten or more counts support this clonotype. Its antigen remains unidentified. The sequence derives from a female patient between 2 and 15 years old who had a stem cell transplant for Fanconi anemia, so the T cells may come from the graft donor. Sequencing was performed on peripheral blood, taken 360 days after TCRalphabeta/CD19-depleted stem cell transplant.

CDR3 protein: CSAPPDRDLYEQYF. CDR3 coding DNA: TGCAGTGCCCCGCCGGACAGGGACTTATACGAGCAGTACTTC. V is TRBV20-1 and J is TRBJ2-7, with 8 bases matching TRBD1. Germline V gene data show CDR1 as DFQATT and CDR2 as SNEGSKA (reference sequence). This CDR3 comprises 14 residues. V dropped 6 bases and J dropped 4; count of bases not matched to a gene: 11.